Only one count was recorded for the clone carrying this T cell receptor beta chain. Profiling relied on immunoSEQ multiplex PCR, and the TCRdb table lists in-frame clones only, not all of them. The data show a few hundred thousand clones, 83% seen once. This record belongs to a study of Ad26.COV2.S vaccination and SARS-CoV-2 variants. The overall study: Ad26.COV2.S was injected intramuscularly once or twice, 56 days apart.

Trimming stripped 2 bases from V and 0 bases from J, with 5 bases between. Germline values: CDR1 SGHNT, CDR2 YYREEE (reference sequence). The length of the CDR3 is 14 residues. The sample's treatment: 15 to 20 received Ad26.COV2.S at low or high dose, single or two shots; about five received placebo; per-sample allocation not given. After the first vaccine or placebo injection, samples were drawn on day 63. Vaccination employed an Ad26 vector expressing the Wuhan-strain SARS-CoV-2 spike. The rearrangement uses TRBV5-4 and TRBJ2-2, with no clear D. Here the sequenced sample was peripheral blood, taken in a trial of Ad26.COV2.S vaccine versus placebo. This receptor was obtained from a person between 18 and 59 years old who received the Ad26.COV2.S COVID-19 vaccine or a placebo. CDR3 loop: CASSLYSNTGELFF. CDR3 sequence (DNA): TGTGCCAGCAGCTTATATTCGAACACCGGGGAGCTGTTTTTT.